Listed below are T cell receptor beta chains from one sample, sequenced in a study of shared clonotypes between healthy human individuals. Measured with immunoSEQ multiplex PCR; TCRdb has only the in-frame clones, and not every one. Of 2 million to 2.5 million clones in the sample, approximately 94% were seen once. Sequencing input: naive CD4+ T cells sorted from blood. The receptors shown here come from a man between 18 and 35 years old in good health. The CDR3 runs from the conserved cysteine through the conserved F or W. Each record gives: J gene, V gene, clone size, D gene, CDR3 protein, CDR3 DNA. D genes are given only for firm matches. Expanded clones are given a class, and other clones once, few, many or no size at all.

j_gene: TRBJ2-7
v_gene: TRBV10-2
abundance: once
d_gene: NA
CDR3aa: CASRNHVYEQYF
CDR3nt: TGCGCCAGCAGGAATCACGTCTACGAGCAGTACTTC

j_gene: TRBJ2-7
v_gene: TRBV28
abundance: NA
d_gene: TRBD1
CDR3aa: CASSWTGSGVYEQYF
CDR3nt: TGTGCCAGCAGTTGGACAGGCTCCGGGGTCTACGAGCAGTACTTC

j_gene: TRBJ2-3
v_gene: TRBV14
abundance: NA
d_gene: NA
CDR3aa: CASSLSYGVTDTQYF
CDR3nt: TGTGCCAGCAGCCTATCCTATGGGGTTACGGATACGCAGTATTTT

j_gene: TRBJ2-3
v_gene: TRBV5-1
abundance: NA
d_gene: NA
CDR3aa: CASSLAATSTDTQYF
CDR3nt: TGCGCCAGCAGCTTGGCGGCGACGAGCACAGATACGCAGTATTTT

j_gene: TRBJ1-6
v_gene: TRBV6-1
abundance: NA
d_gene: NA
CDR3aa: CASSEAVISYNSPLHF
CDR3nt: TGTGCCAGCAGTGAAGCAGTCATCTCCTATAATTCACCCCTCCACTTT

j_gene: TRBJ2-7
v_gene: TRBV27
abundance: NA
d_gene: TRBD2
CDR3aa: CASSREGNYEQYF
CDR3nt: TGTGCCAGCAGCCGGGAGGGTAACTACGAGCAGTACTTC

j_gene: TRBJ1-4
v_gene: TRBV10-3
abundance: NA
d_gene: NA
CDR3aa: CAISESRNEKLFF
CDR3nt: TGTGCCATCAGTGAGTCAAGGAATGAAAAACTGTTTTTT

j_gene: TRBJ2-3
v_gene: TRBV6-1
abundance: NA
d_gene: NA
CDR3aa: CASRATGITDTQYF
CDR3nt: TGTGCCAGCAGGGCTACAGGAATCACAGATACGCAGTATTTT

j_gene: TRBJ1-5
v_gene: TRBV6-1
abundance: NA
d_gene: NA
CDR3aa: CASTEGWGHQPQHF
CDR3nt: TGTGCCAGCACTGAGGGCTGGGGGCATCAGCCCCAGCATTTT

j_gene: TRBJ1-2
v_gene: TRBV6-1
abundance: NA
d_gene: NA
CDR3aa: CASSLYGYTF
CDR3nt: TGTGCCAGCAGCCTCTATGGCTACACCTTC

j_gene: TRBJ1-3
v_gene: TRBV5-1
abundance: NA
d_gene: NA
CDR3aa: CASSPDGYSGNTIYF
CDR3nt: TGCGCCAGCAGCCCGGACGGATACTCTGGAAACACCATATATTTT

j_gene: TRBJ1-4
v_gene: TRBV7-2
abundance: once
d_gene: NA
CDR3aa: CASSLEQGEKLFF
CDR3nt: TGTGCCAGCAGCTTAGAACAGGGTGAAAAACTGTTTTTT

j_gene: TRBJ2-7
v_gene: TRBV6-5
abundance: NA
d_gene: NA
CDR3aa: CASSYAAGAFYEQYF
CDR3nt: TGTGCCAGCAGTTACGCGGCAGGGGCATTCTACGAGCAGTACTTC

j_gene: TRBJ1-5
v_gene: TRBV6-1
abundance: NA
d_gene: NA
CDR3aa: CATLTGNNQPQHF
CDR3nt: TGTGCCACTCTAACAGGGAACAATCAGCCCCAGCATTTT

j_gene: TRBJ2-2
v_gene: TRBV5-4
abundance: NA
d_gene: TRBD1
CDR3aa: CASSLAGGSATGELFF
CDR3nt: TGTGCCAGCAGCTTGGCAGGGGGAAGCGCCACCGGGGAGCTGTTTTTT

j_gene: TRBJ1-6
v_gene: TRBV11-2
abundance: NA
d_gene: NA
CDR3aa: CASSPSRESPLHF
CDR3nt: TGTGCCAGCAGCCCATCGCGGGAATCACCCCTCCACTTT

j_gene: TRBJ2-7
v_gene: TRBV7-2
abundance: NA
d_gene: NA
CDR3aa: CASSLVGTAGYEQYF
CDR3nt: TGTGCCAGCAGCTTAGTAGGGACAGCGGGCTACGAGCAGTACTTC

j_gene: TRBJ2-5
v_gene: TRBV5-6
abundance: NA
d_gene: NA
CDR3aa: CASSLGGATKETQYF
CDR3nt: TGTGCCAGCAGCTTGGGCGGGGCGACCAAAGAGACCCAGTACTTC

j_gene: TRBJ1-1
v_gene: TRBV21-1
abundance: NA
d_gene: NA
CDR3aa: CASSKRGQGNTEAFF
CDR3nt: TGTGCCAGCAGCAAAAGAGGACAGGGTAACACTGAAGCTTTCTTT

j_gene: TRBJ2-1
v_gene: TRBV2
abundance: NA
d_gene: NA
CDR3aa: CASSDSAGTVLNEQFF
CDR3nt: TGTGCCAGCAGTGATAGTGCTGGAACTGTACTTAATGAGCAGTTCTTC

j_gene: TRBJ1-4
v_gene: TRBV28
abundance: NA
d_gene: NA
CDR3aa: CASTKVLSNEKLFF
CDR3nt: TGTGCCAGCACCAAGGTCCTTTCTAATGAAAAACTGTTTTTT

j_gene: TRBJ1-1
v_gene: TRBV5-1
abundance: NA
d_gene: NA
CDR3aa: CASSLSASYGGPTEAFF
CDR3nt: TGCGCCAGCAGCTTGTCCGCCTCTTACGGGGGGCCCACTGAAGCTTTCTTT

j_gene: TRBJ2-1
v_gene: TRBV6-5
abundance: NA
d_gene: NA
CDR3aa: CASSSEENEQFF
CDR3nt: TGTGCCAGCAGTTCTGAGGAAAATGAGCAGTTCTTC

j_gene: TRBJ2-5
v_gene: TRBV5-4
abundance: few
d_gene: NA
CDR3aa: CASSPMSNSQETQYF
CDR3nt: TGTGCCAGCAGCCCAATGAGCAACAGTCAAGAGACCCAGTACTTC

j_gene: TRBJ2-7
v_gene: TRBV6-6
abundance: NA
d_gene: TRBD1
CDR3aa: CASSSTGGPYEQYF
CDR3nt: TGTGCCAGCAGTTCTACAGGGGGTCCCTACGAGCAGTACTTC

j_gene: TRBJ1-3
v_gene: TRBV10-2
abundance: NA
d_gene: NA
CDR3aa: CATASGVPGNTIYF
CDR3nt: TGCGCCACGGCCTCCGGGGTCCCTGGAAACACCATATATTTT

j_gene: TRBJ1-2
v_gene: TRBV30
abundance: NA
d_gene: NA
CDR3aa: CAWSVPAGGYTF
CDR3nt: TGTGCCTGGAGTGTACCCGCGGGCGGCTACACCTTC